This T cell receptor beta chain is drawn from a study of technical replicates of blood from a few donors. TCRdb's copy holds only in-frame clones and misses some; the assay was immunoSEQ multiplex PCR. The repertoire holds around 92,000 clones, with 90% to 96% as singletons. Trimming cost V 3 bases and J 4 bases; bases outside gene matches: 3. The CDR3 has 15 amino acids. The germline V gene encodes CDR1 SEHNR and CDR2 FQNEAQ (reference sequence). The source of this sequence is a human donor in good health. The sample taken for sequencing was T cells isolated from PBMCs. V usage is TRBV7-9 and J usage is TRBJ1-5, with 10 bases matching TRBD1. The DNA for the CDR3 is TGTGCCAGCAGCTTCTCGGGACAGGGGAATCAGCCCCAGCATTTT. This sequence encodes CASSFSGQGNQPQHF.